This T cell receptor (beta chain) came from a study of beta chain features in type 1 diabetes. This clone came up a few times. Expressed TCRB transcripts were sequenced after all isolated RNA was converted to cDNA. Measured with immunoSEQ multiplex PCR; TCRdb has only the in-frame clones, and not every one. The table shows roughly 500,000 clones, with about an eighth occurring only once. The CDR3 contains 11 residues. V was trimmed by 3 bases and J by 6 bases, leaving 6 bases between them. Germline V gene lookup returns CDR1 SNHLY and CDR2 FYNNEI. This sequence was found in a young woman in good health. V usage is TRBV2 and J usage is TRBJ2-7; unclear D gene. The source material was naive CD4+ T cells from blood. CDR3 loop: CASSESSEQYF. Written as DNA, the CDR3 is TGTGCCAGCAGTGAGTCTTCCGAGCAGTACTTC. The variable domain in full, completed from reference TRBV2 and TRBJ2-7, reads EPEVTQTPSHQVTQMGQEVILRCVPISNHLYFYWYRQILGQKVEFLVSFYNNEISEKSEIFDDQFSVERPDGSNFTLKIRSTKLEDSAMYFCASSESSEQYFGPGTRLTVT.